The T cell receptor beta chain described here comes from a study of cytomegalovirus exposure and HLA in healthy donors (dated by TCRdb to the late 2010s). Describing the broader study: In an earlier analysis of fewer than 750 of the donors, under 300 Gb of sequence data and 100 million or so unique TCR beta sequences from about 190 million T cells were reported. A later genetic analysis took genome-wide SNP genotypes for about 65% of the 666 donors and used that subset as a discovery cohort. A later analysis re-analyzed previously published TCR beta repertoires from roughly 600 donors and added high-resolution HLA genotyping to study TCR occurrence patterns. Donor age, sex, ethnicity and CMV serostatus were collected together with the repertoire data. The genetic ancestry cluster associated with self-reported Caucasian donors included about four fifths of the roughly 360 genotyped donors. HLA typing covered class I and class II loci at four-digit resolution. Because of strong linkage in the cohort, four to six DR-DQ haplotypes were treated as single units for association and clustering. Using immunosequencing, the study profiled T cell repertoires from fewer than 700 subjects and related those repertoires to cytomegalovirus serostatus. In an earlier analysis of roughly 580 of the donors, high-throughput TCR beta sequencing was used to judge whether each TCR beta V gene segment behaved as functional or pseudogenic. In the later analysis, no new phenotypic data were used to find candidate immune exposures; instead, reliance was placed on TCR beta sequences and their occurrence across donors. The study combined high-throughput TCR immunosequencing, statistical association of individual TCRs with disease status, and machine learning to predict cytomegalovirus infection status. Along with the approximately 600-subject first cohort, a separate validation cohort of roughly 110 different subjects was used. An early release covering about 600 HLA-typed donors comprised around 300 gigabases of sequencing data and roughly 85 million unique TCR sequences. Every repertoire in the discovery cohort had been generated on one and the same sequencing platform. The aim of the study was to test whether cataloging public T cell receptors could identify signatures of past pathogen exposure. On average, 235,054 unique TCR beta nucleotide sequences were sequenced per donor among a few hundred genotyped donors of the cohort, with 15% to 20% of those sequences being non-productive. Typing coverage differed by locus: A, B, C, DRB1 and DQB1 were typed in roughly 620-640 donors, DQA1 in approximately 520, DPA1 in some 570, and DPB1 in 450 to 480. Broad study findings and their caveats: An earlier analysis of several hundred of the donors showed that most TCR beta V segments appeared in productive rearrangements either about 87% or about 30% of the time, which broadly matched IMGT annotations. The authors suggested that the approach could potentially be extended to other disease states and immunological phenotypes. Most CMV-associated TCR beta chains appeared to be HLA-restricted in a later analysis, and the HLA associations seemed to be driven largely by CMV exposure. The earlier analysis of around 600 of the donors excluded fewer than 20 rarely observed V segments, including chromosome 9 orphons, because counts were too low. Specific HLA alleles were associated with over 15,000 TCR beta sequences at a false discovery rate of 0.05 in a later analysis. In both the original and validation cohorts, the classifier was reported to diagnose cytomegalovirus status with high specificity and sensitivity. For the cohort, immune exposure information was limited to CMV serostatus. A further reported finding was that TCR beta sequences accurately predicted the HLA-A and HLA-B alleles for most subjects in the first cohort. The study listed approximately 150 TCR beta chains as associated with cytomegalovirus. According to a later analysis, parvovirus B19, influenza, CMV and Epstein-Barr virus appeared linked to several top co-occurrence clusters. The 87-base-pair reads could not distinguish some IMGT-functional V segments, including TRBV6-2 and TRBV6-3, so those segments were excluded. When HLA alleles, especially DR and DQ, strongly co-occurred, attributing TCR associations to individual alleles was difficult. This cohort had only TCR beta chains sequenced, and the lack of alpha or paired-chain data limited which features could be detected. In a later analysis, the rate of TCR association differed among HLA loci, with DRB1 alleles having the most associated TCRs and HLA-C alleles having the fewest. Correlated functional status among segregating V segments might be attributable to linkage disequilibrium, but an unknown experimental factor could not be ruled out. Compared with equally common non-associated chains, HLA-associated TCR beta chains in a later analysis were more clonally expanded and had lower generation probabilities. In vitro tests confirmed that a few of the cytomegalovirus-associated TCR beta chains recognize cytomegalovirus antigens. A later genetic analysis reported fewer N-insertions in productive TCRs among donors in an Asian-associated ancestry cluster than the roughly 620-donor mean. A later genetic analysis associated a missense DCLRE1C variant with V-gene and J-gene trimming of TCR beta chains, and an independent cohort replicated the association. While some public TCRs were present in many individuals, most TCR sequences turned up only very rarely across donors. Because HLA typing was missing for some donors at each locus, association tests included only the typed subset. Sequencing depth was assumed to be roughly uniform across donors in the presence/absence analyses, though that assumption may not hold. The sequencing pipeline was judged likely to have produced a cluster of highly shared sequence variants as a technical artifact.

The cohort comprised around 690 healthy bone marrow donors. All cohort members were sampled while nominally healthy, although unrecorded immune exposures were likely present. The donor was CMV seronegative and was included in the group of about 400 seronegative cohort members. A peripheral blood sample was collected from each donor, and TCR beta sequencing was performed on peripheral blood mononuclear cells. Genomic DNA was extracted from the blood cell samples with the Qiagen DNeasy Blood Extraction Kit. Comment on this clone: Its antigen target is currently unknown. Base qualities are not at hand, and no much larger clone is one base apart.

The library was built by means of the immunoSEQ multiplex PCR assay. The multiplex PCR relied on a mix of 60 forward primers for TCR Vbeta segments and 13 reverse primers for TCR Jbeta segments. A multiplex PCR assay on genomic DNA amplified the CDR3 region of rearranged TCR beta genes. Amplified TCR beta libraries were sequenced as 87-base-pair reads on the Illumina HiSeq System. The published analysis was carried out like this. A later analysis tallied 75 million to 95 million unique TCR beta chains across the approximately 670 repertoires, and approximately 12 million of those chains were shared by two or more donors. Raw reads were error-corrected and collapsed into unique sequences by a nearest-neighbor algorithm in which closely related sequences were merged to remove PCR and sequencing errors. V, D and J gene segments were assigned by aligning CDR3 sequences to IMGT reference sequences. For a sequence to be retained, a match of at least six nucleotides to both a V gene segment and a J gene segment was required. Rearrangements were called productive when the CDR3 lacked stop codons and stayed in frame with V and J; all others were non-productive. CDR3 was defined according to IMGT convention as the region running from the second conserved V-encoded cysteine to the conserved J-encoded phenylalanine. In an earlier analysis of more than 550 of the donors, sequences lacking an unambiguous match to a single V gene segment were excluded. An earlier analysis of a few hundred of the donors called V segments functional above 56.7% productive rearrangements and segregating when the between-donor standard deviation exceeded 5%. A statistical classification framework was developed to diagnose cytomegalovirus status using the catalog of TCR beta chain sequences. A later analysis assigned V and J genes by comparing TCR nucleotide sequences with IMGT/GENE-DB human TR gene sequences. A later analysis assigned CDR3 sequences and most-parsimonious VDJ recombination scenarios with the TCRdist pipeline. In a later analysis, each TCR beta chain was defined by its CDR3 amino acid sequence together with its V-gene family, and reads lacking a unique V-gene family were excluded. A later analysis removed over 500 highly shared, low-generation-probability nucleotide sequences to deal with suspected cross-contamination and a sequencing artifact. In a later analysis, a clonal expansion index was calculated for each public chain from normalized within-repertoire ranks of inferred template counts. Generation probabilities in a later analysis came from a VDJ recombination model fitted to out-of-frame rearrangements, and those results were checked against IGoR. In a later analysis, TCR-TCR, TCR-HLA and TCR-CMV co-occurrence was scored with hypergeometric tests, and a repertoire-size bias correction was applied to TCR pairs. In a later analysis, false discovery rates were estimated by permuting HLA or CMV assignments 20 times. In a later analysis, co-occurring TCRs were grouped using DBSCAN, with TCRdist sequence similarity added in when clustering inside HLA-allele-positive subsets. Repertoires with fewer than 30,000 or more than 120,000 public chains were left out of co-occurrence clustering, as were a few repertoires with anomalous nucleotide sharing. TCRdb holds this immuneACCESS table with in-frame rearrangements only. Some clones are missing; in checked studies, unresolved V genes explain under half, and the rest has no known cause. From that table come the V and J calls and clone size; the DNA was used to work out D and trimming. The sample has more than 85,000 clones on record, over 80% of them singletons. The ten biggest clones cover 6.1% of the sample.

The CDR1 and CDR2 encoded by the germline V gene are SGHTA and FQGNSA. The CDR3, from cysteine to phenylalanine, totals 12 residues. Only the CDR3 region is kept as DNA, spanning 36 bases read in frame from base 1. At the junction V is shortened by 0 bases and J by 6 bases, with 6 bases in between. The sample taken for sequencing was PBMCs. This receptor was taken from a man aged 18 to 29 in good health and CMV-seronegative. Rearrangement joined TRBV7-2 to TRBJ2-7, with the D gene call left open. The nucleotide sequence reads as follows: TGTGCCAGCAGCTTAGCGCGCCGCGAGCAGTACTTC. Its coded protein is CASSLARREQYF.